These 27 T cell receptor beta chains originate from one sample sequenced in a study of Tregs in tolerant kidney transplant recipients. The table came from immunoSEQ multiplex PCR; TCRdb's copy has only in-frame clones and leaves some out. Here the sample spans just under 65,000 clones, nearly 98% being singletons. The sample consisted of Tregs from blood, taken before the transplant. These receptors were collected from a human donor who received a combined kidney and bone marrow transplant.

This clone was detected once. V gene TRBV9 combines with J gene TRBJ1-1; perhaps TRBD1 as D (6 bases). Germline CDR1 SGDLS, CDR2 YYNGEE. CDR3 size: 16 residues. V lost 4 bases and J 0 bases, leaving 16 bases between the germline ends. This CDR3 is CASSPRGGRVNTEAFF. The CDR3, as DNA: TGTGCCAGCAGCCCTCGCGGGGGGCGGGTGAACACTGAAGCTTTCTTT.

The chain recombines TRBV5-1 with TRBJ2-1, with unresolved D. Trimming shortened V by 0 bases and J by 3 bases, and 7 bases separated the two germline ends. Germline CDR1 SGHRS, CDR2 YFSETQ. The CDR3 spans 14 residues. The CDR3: CASSLGQDYNEQFF. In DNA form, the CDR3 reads TGCGCCAGCAGCTTGGGGCAGGACTACAATGAGCAGTTCTTC. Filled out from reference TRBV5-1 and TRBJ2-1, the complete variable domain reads KAGVTQTPRYLIKTRGQQVTLSCSPISGHRSVSWYQQTPGQGLQFLFEYFSETQRNKGNFPGRFSGRQFSNSRSEMNVSTLELGDSALYLCASSLGQDYNEQFFGPGTRLTVL.

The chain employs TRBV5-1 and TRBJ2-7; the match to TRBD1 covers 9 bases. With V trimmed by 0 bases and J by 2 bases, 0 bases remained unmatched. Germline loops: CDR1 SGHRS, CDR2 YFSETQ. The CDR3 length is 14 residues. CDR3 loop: CASSLGDRAYEQYF. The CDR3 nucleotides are TGCGCCAGCAGCTTGGGGGACAGGGCCTACGAGCAGTACTTC.

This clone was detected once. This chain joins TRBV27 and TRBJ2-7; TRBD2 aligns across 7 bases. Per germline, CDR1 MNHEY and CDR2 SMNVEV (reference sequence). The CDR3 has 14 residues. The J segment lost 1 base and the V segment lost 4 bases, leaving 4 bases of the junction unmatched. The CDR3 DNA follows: TGTGCCAGCAGTTGGACGGGGGGATCCTACGAGCAGTACTTC. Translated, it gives CASSWTGGSYEQYF.

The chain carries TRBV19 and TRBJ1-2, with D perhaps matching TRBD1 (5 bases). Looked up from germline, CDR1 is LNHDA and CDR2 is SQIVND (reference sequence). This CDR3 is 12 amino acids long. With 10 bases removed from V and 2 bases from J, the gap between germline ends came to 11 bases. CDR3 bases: TGTGCCACAGAGGGGAGGAACTATGGCTACACCTTC. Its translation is CATEGRNYGYTF.

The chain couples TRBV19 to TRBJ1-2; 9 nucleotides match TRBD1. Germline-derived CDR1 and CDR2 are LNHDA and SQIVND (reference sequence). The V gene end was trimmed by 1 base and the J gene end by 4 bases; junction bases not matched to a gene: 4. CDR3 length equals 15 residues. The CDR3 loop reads CASSIGDRAIYGYTF. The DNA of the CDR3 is TGTGCCAGTAGTATAGGGGACAGGGCGATCTATGGCTACACCTTC.

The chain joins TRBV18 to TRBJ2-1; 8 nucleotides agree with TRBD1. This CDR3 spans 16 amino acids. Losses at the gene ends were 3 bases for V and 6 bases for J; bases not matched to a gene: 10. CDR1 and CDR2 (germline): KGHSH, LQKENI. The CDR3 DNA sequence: TGTGCCAGCTCACCGCAGACAGGGGTCGGTTTCAATGAGCAGTTCTTC. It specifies CASSPQTGVGFNEQFF.

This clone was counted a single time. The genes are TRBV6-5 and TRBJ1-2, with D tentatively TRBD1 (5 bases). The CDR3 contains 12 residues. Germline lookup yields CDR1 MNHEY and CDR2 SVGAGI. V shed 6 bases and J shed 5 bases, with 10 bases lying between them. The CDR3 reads CASSDAGYGYTF. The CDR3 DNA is TGTGCCAGCAGCGACGCAGGGTATGGCTACACCTTC.

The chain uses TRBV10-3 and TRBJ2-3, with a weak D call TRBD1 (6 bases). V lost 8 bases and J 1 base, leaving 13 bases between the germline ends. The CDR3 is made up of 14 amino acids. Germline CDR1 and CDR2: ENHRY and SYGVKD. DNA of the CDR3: TGTGCCATCGCAGGGGTCCCTGGCACAGATACGCAGTATTTT. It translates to CAIAGVPGTDTQYF.

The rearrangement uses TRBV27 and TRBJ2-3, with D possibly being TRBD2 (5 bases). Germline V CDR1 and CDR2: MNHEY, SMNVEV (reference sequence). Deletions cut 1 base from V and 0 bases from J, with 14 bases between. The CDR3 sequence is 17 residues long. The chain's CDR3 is CASSLFGVGESTDTQYF. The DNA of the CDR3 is TGTGCCAGCAGTTTATTCGGGGTAGGCGAGAGCACAGATACGCAGTATTTT.

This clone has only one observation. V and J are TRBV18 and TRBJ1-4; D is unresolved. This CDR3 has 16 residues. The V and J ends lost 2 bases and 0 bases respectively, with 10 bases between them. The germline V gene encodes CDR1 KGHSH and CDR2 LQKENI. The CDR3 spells CASSPIRRATNEKLFF. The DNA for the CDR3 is TGTGCCAGCTCACCAATCCGGCGGGCAACTAATGAAAAACTGTTTTTT.

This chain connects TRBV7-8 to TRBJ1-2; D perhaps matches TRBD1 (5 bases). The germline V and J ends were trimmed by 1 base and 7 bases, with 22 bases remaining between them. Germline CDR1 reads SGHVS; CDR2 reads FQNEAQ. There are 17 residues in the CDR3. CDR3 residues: CASSLVGLGGYPFGYTF. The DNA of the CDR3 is TGTGCCAGCAGCTTAGTCGGGCTGGGGGGATACCCTTTTGGCTACACCTTC.

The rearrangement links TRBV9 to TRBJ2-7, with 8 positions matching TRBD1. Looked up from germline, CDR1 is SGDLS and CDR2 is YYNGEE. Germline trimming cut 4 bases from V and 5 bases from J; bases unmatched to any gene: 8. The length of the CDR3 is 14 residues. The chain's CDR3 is CASSPRTGFNEQYF. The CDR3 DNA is TGTGCCAGCAGCCCTCGGACAGGGTTTAACGAGCAGTACTTC.

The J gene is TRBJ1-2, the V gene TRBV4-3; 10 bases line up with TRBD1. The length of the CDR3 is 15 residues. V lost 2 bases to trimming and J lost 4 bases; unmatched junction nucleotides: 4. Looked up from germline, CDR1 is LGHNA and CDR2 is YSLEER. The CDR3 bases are TGCGCCAGCAGCCAACCGGGACAGGGGCCCTATGGCTACACCTTC. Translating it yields CASSQPGQGPYGYTF.

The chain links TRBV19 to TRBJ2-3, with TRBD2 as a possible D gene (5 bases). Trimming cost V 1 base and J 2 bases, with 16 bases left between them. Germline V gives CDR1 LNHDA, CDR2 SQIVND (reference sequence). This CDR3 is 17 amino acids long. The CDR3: CASSIAAGVRYTDTQYF. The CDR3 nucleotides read TGTGCCAGTAGTATAGCGGCCGGGGTCAGGTACACAGATACGCAGTATTTT.

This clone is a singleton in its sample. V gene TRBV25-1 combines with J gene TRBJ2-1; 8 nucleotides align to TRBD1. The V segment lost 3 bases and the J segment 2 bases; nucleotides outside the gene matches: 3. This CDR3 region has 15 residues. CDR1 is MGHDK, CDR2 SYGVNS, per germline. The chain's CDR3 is CASSDPGGPYNEQFF. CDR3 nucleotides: TGTGCCAGCAGTGATCCAGGGGGCCCCTACAATGAGCAGTTCTTC.

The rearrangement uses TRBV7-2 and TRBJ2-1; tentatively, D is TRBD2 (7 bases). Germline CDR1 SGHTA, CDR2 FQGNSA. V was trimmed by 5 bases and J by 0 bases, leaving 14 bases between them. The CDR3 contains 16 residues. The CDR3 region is CASSPGGGGSYNEQFF. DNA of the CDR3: TGTGCCAGCAGCCCGGGGGGAGGGGGCTCCTACAATGAGCAGTTCTTC.

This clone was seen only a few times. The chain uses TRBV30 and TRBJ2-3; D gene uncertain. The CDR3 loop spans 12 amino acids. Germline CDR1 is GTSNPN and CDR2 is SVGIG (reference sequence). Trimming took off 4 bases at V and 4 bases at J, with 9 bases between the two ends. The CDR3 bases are TGTGCCTGGACCCCCCCGGCAGATACGCAGTATTTT. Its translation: CAWTPPADTQYF. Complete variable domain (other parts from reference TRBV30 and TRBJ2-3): SQTIHQWPATLVQPVGSPLSLECTVEGTSNPNLYWYRQAAGRGLQLLFYSVGIGQISSEVPQNLSASRPQDRQFILSSKKLLLSDSGFYLCAWTPPADTQYFGPGTRLTVL.

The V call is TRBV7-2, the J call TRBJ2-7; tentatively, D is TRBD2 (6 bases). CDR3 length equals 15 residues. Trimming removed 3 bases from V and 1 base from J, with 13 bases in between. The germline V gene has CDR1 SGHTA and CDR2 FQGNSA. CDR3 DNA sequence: TGTGCCAGCAGCTTGGTCCTAGCGCTATCCTACGAGCAGTACTTC. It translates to CASSLVLALSYEQYF. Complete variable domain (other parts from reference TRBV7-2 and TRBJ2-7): GAGVSQSPSNKVTEKGKDVELRCDPISGHTALYWYRQSLGQGLEFLIYFQGNSAPDKSGLPSDRFSAERTGGSVSTLTIQRTQQEDSAVYLCASSLVLALSYEQYFGPGTRLTVT.

The CDR3 spells CASSRSDNEQFF. CDR3 bases: TGTGCCAGCTCACGCTCGGACAATGAGCAGTTCTTC. The chain is built from TRBV18 and TRBJ2-1; D uncertain. Per the germline V gene, CDR1 is KGHSH and CDR2 is LQKENI. V lost 4 bases, J lost 5 bases, and 6 bases lay in between. CDR3 length: 12 amino acids.

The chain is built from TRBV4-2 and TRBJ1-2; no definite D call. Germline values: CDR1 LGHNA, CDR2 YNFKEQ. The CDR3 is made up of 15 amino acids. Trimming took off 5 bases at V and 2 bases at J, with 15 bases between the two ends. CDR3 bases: TGTGCCAGCAGCTTAGTGGACGGGGAAAACTATGGCTACACCTTC. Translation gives CASSLVDGENYGYTF.

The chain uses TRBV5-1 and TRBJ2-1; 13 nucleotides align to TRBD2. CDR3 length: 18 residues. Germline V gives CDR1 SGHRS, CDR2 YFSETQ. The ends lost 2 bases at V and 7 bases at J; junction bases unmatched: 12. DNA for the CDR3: TGCGCCAGCAGCTTCGCTACTAGCGGGAGGGCCTGGGGGAATGAGCAGTTCTTC. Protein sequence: CASSFATSGRAWGNEQFF.

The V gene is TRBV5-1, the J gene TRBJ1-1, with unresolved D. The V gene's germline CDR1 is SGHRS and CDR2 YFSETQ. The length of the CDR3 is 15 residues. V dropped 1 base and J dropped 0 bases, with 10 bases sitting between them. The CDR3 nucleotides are TGCGCCAGCAGCTTGAGGCGGGGAATGAACACTGAAGCTTTCTTT. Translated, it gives CASSLRRGMNTEAFF.

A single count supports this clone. The CDR3 DNA reads as TGTGCCAGCAGCTTGCCTGGACTAGCGGACAATGAGCAGTTCTTC. Protein: CASSLPGLADNEQFF. The V gene is TRBV5-4, the J gene TRBJ2-1, with 10 bases aligning to TRBD2. V lost 1 base and J lost 5; bases outside the gene matches: 3. The CDR3 consists of 15 residues. Germline CDR1 SGHNT, CDR2 YYREEE (reference sequence).

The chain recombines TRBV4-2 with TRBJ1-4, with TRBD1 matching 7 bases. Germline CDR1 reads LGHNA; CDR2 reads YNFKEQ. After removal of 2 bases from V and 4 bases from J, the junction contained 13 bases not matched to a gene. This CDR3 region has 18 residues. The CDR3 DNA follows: TGTGCCAGCAGCCAAACTCCTTTGACAGGGAGCGGTAATGAAAAACTGTTTTTT. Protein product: CASSQTPLTGSGNEKLFF.

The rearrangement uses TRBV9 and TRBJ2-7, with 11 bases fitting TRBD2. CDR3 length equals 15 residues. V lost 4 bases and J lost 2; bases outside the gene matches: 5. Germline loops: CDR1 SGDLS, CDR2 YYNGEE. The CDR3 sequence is CASSFGLAGTYEQYF. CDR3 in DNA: TGTGCCAGCAGCTTCGGACTAGCGGGCACCTACGAGCAGTACTTC.

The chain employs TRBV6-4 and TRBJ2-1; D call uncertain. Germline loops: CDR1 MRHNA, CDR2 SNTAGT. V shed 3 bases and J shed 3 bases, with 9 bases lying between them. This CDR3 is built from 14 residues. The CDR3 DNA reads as TGTGCCAGCAGTGAGAGGAGCTTCTACAATGAGCAGTTCTTC. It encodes CASSERSFYNEQFF.